These 6 T cell receptor beta chains were all obtained from the same sample, sequenced in a study of T cells expressing NK-cell markers. For each CDR3 protein, TCRdb gives one entry from its re-call of the 5' RACE reads, without DNA. This table holds about 460,000 distinct CDR3 sequences. Sequenced input: blood T cells: a sorted CD56 or NKG2C T cell subset, CD4+ or CD8+ T cells, or bulk PBMC T cells (not recorded which). The receptors come from a woman between 50 and 59 years old in good health.

The rearrangement joins TRBV20-1 to TRBJ1-1. The CDR3 runs to 13 residues. The germline gives CDR1 DFQATT, CDR2 SNEGSKA (reference sequence). The CDR3 loop is CSAVTVIWAEAFF.

The rearrangement links TRBV28 to TRBJ2-1; checking the TCRdb D call of TRBD2 is not possible without DNA. The length of the CDR3 is 16 residues. CDR1 is MDHEN, CDR2 SYDVKM, per germline. CDR3 sequence: CASSFPSGGLTNEQFF.

The V gene is TRBV4-1, the J gene TRBJ2-2; TCRdb selects TRBD2, and the lack of DNA leaves this call unchecked. Germline V gives CDR1 MGHRA, CDR2 YSYEKL. The CDR3 is made up of 16 amino acids. CDR3 residues: CASSLLTRTSSGELFF.

The rearrangement uses TRBV11-2 and TRBJ1-1; TCRdb's D gene call, TRBD1, goes unchecked for lack of DNA. The CDR3 loop spans 16 amino acids. Germline V gene sequence: CDR1 SGHAT, CDR2 FQNNGV. The CDR3 loop reads CASSLGQGRRYTEAFF.

V usage is TRBV20-1 and J usage is TRBJ2-3; as DNA is missing, the TRBD2 call by TCRdb cannot be tested. The germline V gene has CDR1 DFQATT and CDR2 SNEGSKA (reference sequence). CDR3 length: 14 amino acids. CDR3 amino acids: CSAKIGGFTDTQYF.

This chain uses TRBV12-3 or TRBV12-4 with TRBJ2-1; the D gene TCRdb calls, TRBD2, cannot be checked with no DNA. This CDR3 comprises 16 residues. The CDR3 region is CASRGTRESSYNEQFF.